This TCR beta chain is from a study of long-term antiretroviral therapy in people with HIV. A v3.0 immunoSEQ assay was performed at survey level. Clones were read by immunoSEQ multiplex PCR, and TCRdb kept only the in-frame ones, dropping some. The sample records 25,000 to 30,000 clones, approximately 78% being singletons. This CDR3 comprises 14 residues. V was cut by 4 bases and J by 8 bases, with 14 bases left in between. Germline CDR1 MNHEY, CDR2 SMNVEV (reference sequence). This chain connects TRBV27 to TRBJ1-4; a possible D gene is TRBD1 (5 bases). The sequences come from unsorted PBMCs, collected 3 years after starting antiretroviral therapy. This sequence was found in a middle-aged man with HIV. The chain's CDR3 is CASSSPRDREKLFF. CDR3 nucleotide sequence: TGTGCCAGCAGTTCCCCCAGGGATCGGGAAAAACTGTTTTTT.